This T cell receptor (beta chain) was obtained from a study of CD8+ T cells in alopecia areata. Study conclusions and caveats: Mice gave a clearer picture of TCR sharing than patients did, possibly for HLA-related reasons. Scalp data also include sequences from resident alphabeta T cells of normal skin. Clonality exceeded that of normal scalp in lesional scalp, most notably in alopecia totalis/universalis.

Germline V gives CDR1 GTSNPN, CDR2 SVGIG (reference sequence). CDR3 length: 11 amino acids. The V gene lost 5 bases and the J gene lost 3 bases, with 8 bases spanning the gap. As concerns this clone: Its cognate antigen is unknown. The sample holds other DNA sequences that translate to the same CDR3.

The sequencing template was cDNA reverse transcribed from extracted RNA. The assay was immunoSEQ multiplex PCR, and TCRdb's table has in-frame clones only and misses some. The sample yields 95,000 to 150,000 clones, 47% seen once. From PBMCs, CD4+ and CD8+ T cells were sorted. Sequencing input: NKG2D-low CD8+ T cells sorted from blood. The sequence was obtained from a human donor with alopecia areata. The rearrangement joins TRBV30 to TRBJ2-7, with D possibly TRBD1 on 6 matching bases. The CDR3 here is CAWSTGYEQYF. In DNA form, the CDR3 reads TGTGCCTGGTCGACAGGCTACGAGCAGTACTTC.